The following is a TCR beta chain sequence with its context. Its antigen is currently unknown. These data come from a study of blood T cells in healthy people across ages. Findings and caveats of the study: Estimates drawn from one million T cells were deemed to understate diversity. Significant beta diversity loss was already apparent by age approximately 40, declining roughly linearly.

The authors ran a second PCR of 7 to 11 cycles using a sample-barcoded 5' primer and a J-beta primer mix. TCRdb analysed the 5' RACE reads with MiXCR anew, one entry per CDR3 protein. The profile shows some 850,000 distinct CDR3 sequences, about 26% of them singletons. V shed 3 bases and J shed 1 base, with 9 bases lying between them. This CDR3 has 13 residues. CDR1 SQVTM and CDR2 ANQGSEA come from the germline V gene. These data are also associated with another study on T cells of mothers and their children. That report notes: A few healthy Caucasian mothers served as donors, and their six children did as well. Whatever RNA was extracted went entirely into cDNA synthesis, at roughly 1.5 ug per 15 ul.

The clonotype was recovered from a boy between 10 and 17 years old in good health. The chain employs TRBV29-1 and TRBJ2-5; D not certain. What was sequenced was blood. The CDR3: CSVDANGQETQYF. CDR3 nucleotides: TGCAGCGTTGATGCTAACGGCCAAGAGACCCAGTACTTC.